This section outlines one TCR beta chain sequence together with its context. The sample originates from a study of T cells in Graves' hyperthyroidism and ophthalmopathy. Graves' hyperthyroidism is called stable when ophthalmopathy does not progress within 18 months. Aged 18 to 65, the patients had hyperthyroidism that was newly diagnosed and had lasted under 2 months. Patients with uncontrolled infections, other autoimmune diseases, pregnancy or lactation were excluded. The investigators amplified TCR beta CDR3 regions from RNA transcripts. When the TCR CDR3 underwent first-round RT-PCR, the HTBI primer set was used. TCRdb re-called the multiplex PCR reads through MiXCR, storing one row per CDR3 protein. The sample has some 460,000 distinct CDR3 sequences, around a sixth seen once. V lost 1 base to trimming and J lost 5 bases, with 11 bases between them. This CDR3 spans 14 amino acids. CDR1 SEHNR and CDR2 FQNEAQ come from the germline V gene (reference sequence).

The rearrangement links TRBV7-9 to TRBJ1-1; D not resolved. The sequencing input was blood. The origin of this receptor is a woman in her late teens or twenties with Graves' hyperthyroidism. The CDR3 nucleotides are TGTGCCAGCAGCTTAGAGTTGAGTAGGACTGAAGCTTTCTTT. It yields the protein CASSLELSRTEAFF.